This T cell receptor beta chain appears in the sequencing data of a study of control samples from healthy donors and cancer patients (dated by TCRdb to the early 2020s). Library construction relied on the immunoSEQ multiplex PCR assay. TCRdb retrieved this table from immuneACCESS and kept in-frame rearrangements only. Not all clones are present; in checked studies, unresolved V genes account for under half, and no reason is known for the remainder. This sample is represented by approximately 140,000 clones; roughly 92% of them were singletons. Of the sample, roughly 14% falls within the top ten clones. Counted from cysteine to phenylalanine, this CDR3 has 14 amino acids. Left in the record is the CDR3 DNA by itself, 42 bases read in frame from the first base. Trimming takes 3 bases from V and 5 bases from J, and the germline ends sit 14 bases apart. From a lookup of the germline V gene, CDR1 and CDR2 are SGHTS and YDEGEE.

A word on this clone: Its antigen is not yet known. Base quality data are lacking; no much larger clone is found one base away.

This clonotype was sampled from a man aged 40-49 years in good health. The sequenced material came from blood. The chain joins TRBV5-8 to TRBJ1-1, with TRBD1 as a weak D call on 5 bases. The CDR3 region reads CASSSGTAKTEAFF. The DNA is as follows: TGTGCCAGCAGCTCCGGGACCGCGAAGACTGAAGCTTTCTTT.